This T cell receptor beta chain comes out of a study of long-term antiretroviral therapy in people with HIV. This CDR3 has 17 amino acids. CDR1 and CDR2 from the germline V gene are MNHEY and SMNVEV (reference sequence). V was clipped by 4 bases and J by 3 bases; unmatched bases: 12. Survey-level immunoSEQ v3.0 assays were run. The repertoire was sequenced with immunoSEQ multiplex PCR; TCRdb's copy has only in-frame clones and lacks some. The table includes 15,000 to 20,000 clones, under 80% detected once. Participants who had HIV were, without exception, treated in the United States. Source: unsorted PBMCs, taken 2.1 to 2.2 years before starting antiretroviral therapy. This sequence originates from a man aged 25 to 40 with HIV. The chain has TRBV27 and TRBJ2-3, with 8 bases matching TRBD2. CDR3 nucleotide sequence: TGTGCCAGCAGTTCGTCCTCGGGCGGGGGGCTGACAGATACGCAGTATTTT. Translated: CASSSSSGGGLTDTQYF.